This T cell receptor (beta chain) was sequenced for a study of cytomegalovirus exposure and HLA in healthy donors. With regard to this clone: Its antigen is unknown.

Notes on the study in general: The study recorded around 160 TCR beta chains that were cytomegalovirus-associated. TCR beta chains associated with HLA were, in a later analysis, more clonally expanded than equally common others.

The PCR made use of 60 Vbeta and 13 Jbeta primers. Profiling relied on immunoSEQ multiplex PCR, and the TCRdb table lists in-frame clones only, not all of them. The sample has around 140,000 clones; less than 80% are singletons. V shed 4 bases and J 6 bases; nucleotides not matched to a gene: 7. CDR3 length: 14 residues. The germline V gene has CDR1 SGHAT and CDR2 FQDESV (reference sequence). At collection, donors were nominally healthy, but unrecorded immune exposures were probable. The V call is TRBV11-1, the J call TRBJ2-7; TRBD1 matches at 9 bases. This clonotype originated in a female donor in good health and CMV-seropositive. The sequencing input was PBMCs. The CDR3 is CASSSGQGNFEQYF. CDR3 in DNA: TGTGCCAGCAGCTCGGGACAGGGAAATTTCGAGCAGTACTTC.